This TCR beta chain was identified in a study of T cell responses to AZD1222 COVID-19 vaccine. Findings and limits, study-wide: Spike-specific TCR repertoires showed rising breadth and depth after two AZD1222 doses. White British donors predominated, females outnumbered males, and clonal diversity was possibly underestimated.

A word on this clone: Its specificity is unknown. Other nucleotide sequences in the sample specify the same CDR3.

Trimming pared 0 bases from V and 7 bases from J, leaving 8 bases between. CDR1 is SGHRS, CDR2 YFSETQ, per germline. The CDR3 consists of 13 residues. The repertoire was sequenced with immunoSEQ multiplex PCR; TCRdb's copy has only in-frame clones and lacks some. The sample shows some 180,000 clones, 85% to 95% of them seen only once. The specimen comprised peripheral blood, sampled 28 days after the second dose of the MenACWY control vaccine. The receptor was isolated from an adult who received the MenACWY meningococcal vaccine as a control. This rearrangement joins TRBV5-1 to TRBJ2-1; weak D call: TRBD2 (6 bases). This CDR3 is CASSLEGTNEQFF. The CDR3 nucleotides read TGCGCCAGCAGCTTGGAAGGGACTAATGAGCAGTTCTTC.